This is a list of T cell receptor beta chains from one sample in a study of T-cell reconstitution after alpha-beta-depleted transplantation in children. Each CDR3 protein is one row after TCRdb ran MiXCR on the PCR reads. Here the sample spans approximately 800,000 distinct CDR3 sequences, roughly 15% being singletons. This sample comprised PBMCs, mostly from graft donor cells, obtained 360 days after TCRalphabeta/CD19-depleted stem cell transplant. The receptors originated from a male patient aged 10-17 years who had a stem cell transplant for acute lymphoblastic leukemia, so the T cells may come from the graft donor. The CDR3 runs from the conserved cysteine through the conserved F or W.

v_call: TRBV7-9
j_call: TRBJ1-6
cdr3_aa: CASSPVLDFNSPLHF

v_call: TRBV20-1
j_call: TRBJ2-1
cdr3_aa: CSPQAETSFNEQFF

v_call: TRBV12-3/TRBV12-4
j_call: TRBJ1-1
cdr3_aa: CASSSEGIYTEAFF

v_call: TRBV20-1
j_call: TRBJ1-6
cdr3_aa: CCARLWRGGEDNSPLHF

v_call: TRBV7-3
j_call: TRBJ2-3
cdr3_aa: CASSSGQGLHSTDTQYF

v_call: TRBV12-3/TRBV12-4
j_call: TRBJ2-3
cdr3_aa: CASSLGRAGERYF

v_call: TRBV12-3/TRBV12-4
j_call: TRBJ1-3
cdr3_aa: CASRPGTSGNTIYF

v_call: TRBV12-3/TRBV12-4
j_call: TRBJ2-1
cdr3_aa: CASSRLAGISYNEQFF

v_call: TRBV7-2
j_call: TRBJ2-7
cdr3_aa: CASSARAGMSEQYF

v_call: TRBV20-1
j_call: TRBJ2-1
cdr3_aa: CSAPRGSGYNEQFF

v_call: TRBV7-8
j_call: TRBJ2-1
cdr3_aa: CASSMGHDHGNEQFF

v_call: TRBV27
j_call: TRBJ1-5
cdr3_aa: CASSFRTGQNQPQHF

v_call: TRBV18
j_call: TRBJ2-5
cdr3_aa: CASSPPGARETQYF

v_call: TRBV5-4
j_call: TRBJ2-1
cdr3_aa: CASSRYAVTADNEQFF